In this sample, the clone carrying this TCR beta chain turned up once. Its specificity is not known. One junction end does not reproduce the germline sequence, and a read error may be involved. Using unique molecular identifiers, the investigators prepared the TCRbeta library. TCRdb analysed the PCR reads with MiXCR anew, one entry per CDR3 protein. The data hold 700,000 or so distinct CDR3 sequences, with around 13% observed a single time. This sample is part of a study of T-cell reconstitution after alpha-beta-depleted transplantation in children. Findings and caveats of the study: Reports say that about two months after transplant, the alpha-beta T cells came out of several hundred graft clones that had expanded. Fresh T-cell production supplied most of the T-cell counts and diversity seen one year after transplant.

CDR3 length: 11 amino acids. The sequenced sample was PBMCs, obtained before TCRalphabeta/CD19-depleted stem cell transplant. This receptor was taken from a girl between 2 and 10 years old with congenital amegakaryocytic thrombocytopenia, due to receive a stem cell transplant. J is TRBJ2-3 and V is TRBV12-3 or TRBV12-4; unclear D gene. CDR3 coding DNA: TGTGCCAGCACCGGCACACATACGCAGTATTTT. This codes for CASTGTHTQYF.